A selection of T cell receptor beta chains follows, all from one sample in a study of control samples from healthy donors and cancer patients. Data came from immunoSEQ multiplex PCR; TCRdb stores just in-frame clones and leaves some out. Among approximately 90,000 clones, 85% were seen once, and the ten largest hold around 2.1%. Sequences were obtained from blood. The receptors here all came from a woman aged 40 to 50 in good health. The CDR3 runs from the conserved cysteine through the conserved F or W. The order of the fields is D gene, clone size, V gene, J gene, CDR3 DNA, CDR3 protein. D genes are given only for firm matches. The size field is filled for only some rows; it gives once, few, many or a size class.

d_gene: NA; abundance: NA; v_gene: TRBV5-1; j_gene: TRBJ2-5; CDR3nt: TGCGCCAGCAGCTTGGGCCAGACCCAGTACTTC; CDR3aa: CASSLGQTQYF
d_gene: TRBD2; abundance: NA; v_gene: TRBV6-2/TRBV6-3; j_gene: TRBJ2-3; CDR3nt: TGTGCCAGCAGTTACGAAAGGGAGGGGATCGGCACAGATACGCAGTATTTT; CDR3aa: CASSYEREGIGTDTQYF
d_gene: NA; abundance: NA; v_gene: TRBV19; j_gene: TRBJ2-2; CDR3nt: TGTGCCAGTAGTATTGACGGGGGCGAGGGGGAGCTGTTTTTT; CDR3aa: CASSIDGGEGELFF
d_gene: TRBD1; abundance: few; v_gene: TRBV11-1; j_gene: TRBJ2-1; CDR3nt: TGTGCCAGCAGCTTAGTCAGGGACAGCCCATACAATGAGCAGTTCTTC; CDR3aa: CASSLVRDSPYNEQFF
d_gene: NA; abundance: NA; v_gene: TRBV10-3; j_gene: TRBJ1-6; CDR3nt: TGTGCCATCAGTGAGTCCCTTGGGGTAGCCTCACCCCTCCACTTT; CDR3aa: CAISESLGVASPLHF
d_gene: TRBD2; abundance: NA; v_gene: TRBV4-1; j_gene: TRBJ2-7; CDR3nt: TGCGCCAGCAGTCAAAGACTAGCGGTTAGCTCCTACGAGCAGTACTTC; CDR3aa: CASSQRLAVSSYEQYF
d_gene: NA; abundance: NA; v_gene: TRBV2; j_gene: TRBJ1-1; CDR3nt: TGTGCCAGCTCGGGGTTTAACCTGGAAGCTTTCTTT; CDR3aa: CASSGFNLEAFF
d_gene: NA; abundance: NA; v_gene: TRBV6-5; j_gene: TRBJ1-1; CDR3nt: TGTGCCAGCAGTTTGGGGGGGCGCGCAGCTTTCTTT; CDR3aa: CASSLGGRAAFF
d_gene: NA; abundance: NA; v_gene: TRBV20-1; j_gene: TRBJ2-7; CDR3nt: TGCAGTGCTAGTCTGGCCGATACGCCGGGCTACGAGCAGTACTTC; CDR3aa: CSASLADTPGYEQYF
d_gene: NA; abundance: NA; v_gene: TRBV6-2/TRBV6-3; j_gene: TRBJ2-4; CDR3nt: TGTGCCAGCAGTGCAGGGGAATTTCGGAGAGCCAAAAACATTCAGTACTTC; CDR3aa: CASSAGEFRRAKNIQYF
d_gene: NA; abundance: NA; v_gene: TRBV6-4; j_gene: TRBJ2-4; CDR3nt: TGTGCCGGAGGACAGACTCTAGCCAAAAACATTCAGTACTTC; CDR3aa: CAGGQTLAKNIQYF
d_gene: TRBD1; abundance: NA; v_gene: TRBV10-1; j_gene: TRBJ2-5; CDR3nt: TGCGCCAGCAGTGAGTCGGGACAGGGAGAGACCCAGTACTTC; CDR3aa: CASSESGQGETQYF
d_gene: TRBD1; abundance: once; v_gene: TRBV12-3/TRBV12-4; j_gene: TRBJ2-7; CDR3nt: TGTGCCAGCCTATGGACAGGGTCCTACGAGCAGTACTTC; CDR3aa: CASLWTGSYEQYF
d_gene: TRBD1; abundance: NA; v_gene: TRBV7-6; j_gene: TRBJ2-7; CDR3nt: TGTGCCAGCAGCCCGTGGGACAGGGGGACCTACGAGCAGTACTTC; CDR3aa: CASSPWDRGTYEQYF
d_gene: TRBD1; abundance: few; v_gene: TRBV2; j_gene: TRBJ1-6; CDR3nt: TGTGCCAGCAGTGAAGTGGGGACAGGAAATTCACCCCTCCACTTT; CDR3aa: CASSEVGTGNSPLHF
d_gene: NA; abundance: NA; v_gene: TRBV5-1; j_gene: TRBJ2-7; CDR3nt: TGCGCCAGCAGCTTGGCCAATGGGCCGGCGCGGGCCTACGAGCAGTACTTC; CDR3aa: CASSLANGPARAYEQYF
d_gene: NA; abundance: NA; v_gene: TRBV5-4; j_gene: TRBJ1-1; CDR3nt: TGTGCCAGCAGCCGAAGCCAGACCAACACTGAAGCTTTCTTT; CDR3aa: CASSRSQTNTEAFF
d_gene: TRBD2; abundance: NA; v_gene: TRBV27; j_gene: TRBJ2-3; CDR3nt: TGTGCCAGCAGTTTCCTCCCTAGCGGGGTTGATACGCAGTATTTT; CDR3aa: CASSFLPSGVDTQYF
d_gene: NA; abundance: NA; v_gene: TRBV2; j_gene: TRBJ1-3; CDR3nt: TGTGCCAGCAAGGACAGTGAGGGAAACACCATATATTTT; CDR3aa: CASKDSEGNTIYF
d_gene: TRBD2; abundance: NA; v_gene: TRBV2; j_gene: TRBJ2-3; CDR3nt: TGTGCCAGCAGCCAGCGGGGGGCCCGGGATACGCAGTATTTT; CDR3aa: CASSQRGARDTQYF
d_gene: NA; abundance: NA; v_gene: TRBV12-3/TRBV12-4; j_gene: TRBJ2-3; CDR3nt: TGTGCCAGCAGTTCCTCCACAGATACGCAGTATTTT; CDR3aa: CASSSSTDTQYF
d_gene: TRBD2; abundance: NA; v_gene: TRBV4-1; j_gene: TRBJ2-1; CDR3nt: TGCGCCAGCAGCCCGACTAGCGGGGGGGCTTTTAGCAATGAGCAGTTCTTC; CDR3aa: CASSPTSGGAFSNEQFF
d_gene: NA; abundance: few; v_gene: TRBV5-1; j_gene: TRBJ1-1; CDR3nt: TGCGCCAGCAGCTTCGGGTCAGGGAGCACTGAAGCTTTCTTT; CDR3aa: CASSFGSGSTEAFF
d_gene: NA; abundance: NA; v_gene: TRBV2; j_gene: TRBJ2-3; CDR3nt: TGTGCCAGCAGGGGAAGGCTTGGTACGCAGTATTTT; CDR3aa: CASRGRLGTQYF
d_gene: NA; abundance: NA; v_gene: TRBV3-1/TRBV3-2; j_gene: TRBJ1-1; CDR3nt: TGTGCCAGCAGCCAAGAAAGGGGGGCTGAAGCTTTCTTT; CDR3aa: CASSQERGAEAFF
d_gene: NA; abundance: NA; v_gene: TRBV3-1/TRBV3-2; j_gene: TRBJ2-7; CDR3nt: TGTGCCAGCAGCATCGGGGGGACATCCTACGAGCAGTACTTC; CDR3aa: CASSIGGTSYEQYF
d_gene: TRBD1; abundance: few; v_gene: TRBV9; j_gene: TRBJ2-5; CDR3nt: TGTGCCAGCAGCGTTTCTTCGGGACAGCACCTCCAAGAGACCCAGTACTTC; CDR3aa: CASSVSSGQHLQETQYF
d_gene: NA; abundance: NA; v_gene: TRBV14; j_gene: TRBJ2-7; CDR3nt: TGTGCCAGCAGCCAAGATCCCTCCTACGAGCAGTACTTC; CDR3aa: CASSQDPSYEQYF
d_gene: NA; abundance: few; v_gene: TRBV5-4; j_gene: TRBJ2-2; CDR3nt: TGTGCCAGCAGCCCAAGCGGGTTGAACACCGGGGAGCTGTTTTTT; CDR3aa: CASSPSGLNTGELFF
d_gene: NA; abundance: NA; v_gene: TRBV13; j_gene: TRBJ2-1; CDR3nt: TGTGCCAGCAGCTTGGGCAATGAGCAGTTCTTC; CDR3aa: CASSLGNEQFF
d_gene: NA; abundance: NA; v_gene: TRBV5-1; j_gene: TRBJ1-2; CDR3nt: TGCGCCAGCAGCTTGGGGCAGGACTATGGCTACACCTTC; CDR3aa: CASSLGQDYGYTF
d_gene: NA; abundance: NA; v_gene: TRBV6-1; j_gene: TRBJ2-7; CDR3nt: TGTGCCAGCAGTGACGGTCGGCGCTACGAGCAGTACTTC; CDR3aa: CASSDGRRYEQYF
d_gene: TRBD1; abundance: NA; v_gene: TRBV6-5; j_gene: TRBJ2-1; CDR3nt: TGTGCCAGCACGACAGGGGCAAATGAGCAGTTCTTC; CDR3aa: CASTTGANEQFF
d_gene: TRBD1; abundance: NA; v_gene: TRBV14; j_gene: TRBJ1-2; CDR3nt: TGTGCCAGCAGCGACAGGGGGAGTAAGGGCTACACCTTC; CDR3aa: CASSDRGSKGYTF
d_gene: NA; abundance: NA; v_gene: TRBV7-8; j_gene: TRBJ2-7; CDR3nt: TGTGCCAGCAGCTTGAGGGGCACACCCTACGAGCAGTACTTC; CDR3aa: CASSLRGTPYEQYF
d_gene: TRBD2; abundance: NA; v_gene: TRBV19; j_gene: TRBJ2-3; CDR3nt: TGTGCCAGTAGTCGCGGGGGGGCGTTCGCAGATACGCAGTATTTT; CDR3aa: CASSRGGAFADTQYF
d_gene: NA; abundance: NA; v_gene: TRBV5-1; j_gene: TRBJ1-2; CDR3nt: TGCGCCAGCAGCCGGGACACCCAGGGAGGCTACACCTTC; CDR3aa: CASSRDTQGGYTF
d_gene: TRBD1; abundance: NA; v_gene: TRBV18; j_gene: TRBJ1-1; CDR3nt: TGTGCCAGCTCATTAAACAGGGGTCTTAGCACTGAAGCTTTCTTT; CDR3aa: CASSLNRGLSTEAFF
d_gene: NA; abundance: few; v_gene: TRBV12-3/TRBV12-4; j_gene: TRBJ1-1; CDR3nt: TGTGCCAGCAGTTTAGATCCCACCAGAAGAGCTTTCTTT; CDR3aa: CASSLDPTRRAFF
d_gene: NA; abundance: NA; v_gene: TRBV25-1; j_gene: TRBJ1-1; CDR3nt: TGTGCCAGCACCGGGGGGAGCACTGAAGCTTTCTTT; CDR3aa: CASTGGSTEAFF
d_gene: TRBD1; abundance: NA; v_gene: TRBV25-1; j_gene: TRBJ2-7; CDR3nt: TGTGCCAGCAGTGAACGGGACAGGGTTTACGAGCAGTACTTC; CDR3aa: CASSERDRVYEQYF
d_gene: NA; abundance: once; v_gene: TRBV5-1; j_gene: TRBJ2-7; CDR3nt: TGCGCCAGCAGCTTGGCCCCAGGGCTAGAATCCTACGAGCAGTACTTC; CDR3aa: CASSLAPGLESYEQYF
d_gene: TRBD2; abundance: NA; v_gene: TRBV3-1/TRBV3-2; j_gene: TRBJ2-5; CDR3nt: TGTGCCAGCAGCCAGCAGACTAGCTTGGGTCCGACCCAGTACTTC; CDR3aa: CASSQQTSLGPTQYF
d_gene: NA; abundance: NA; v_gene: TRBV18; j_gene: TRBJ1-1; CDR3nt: TGTGCCAGCTCTACAGGCAGCAACACTGAAGCTTTCTTT; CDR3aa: CASSTGSNTEAFF
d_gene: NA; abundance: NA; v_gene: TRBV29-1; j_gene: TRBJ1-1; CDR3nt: TGCAGCGTTGAAGAGAGCCACGAGAACACTGAAGCTTTCTTT; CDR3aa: CSVEESHENTEAFF
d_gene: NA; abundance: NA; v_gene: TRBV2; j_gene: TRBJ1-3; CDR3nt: TGTGCCAGCAGTGTGGACGGCAACCTGACTGGAAACACCATATATTTT; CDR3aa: CASSVDGNLTGNTIYF
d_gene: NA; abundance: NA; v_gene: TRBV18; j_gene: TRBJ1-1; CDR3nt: TGTGCCAGCTCACCGGGGGCCGGGGACACTGAAGCTTTCTTT; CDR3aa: CASSPGAGDTEAFF
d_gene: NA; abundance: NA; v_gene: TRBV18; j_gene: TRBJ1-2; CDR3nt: TGTGCCAGCTCACCAGATTCCTCGCAAAGTGTTAACTATGGCTACACCTTC; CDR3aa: CASSPDSSQSVNYGYTF
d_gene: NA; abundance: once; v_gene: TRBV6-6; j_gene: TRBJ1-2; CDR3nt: TGTGCCAGCAGTAACCAGGACAGATCCTTCTATGGCTACACCTTC; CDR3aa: CASSNQDRSFYGYTF
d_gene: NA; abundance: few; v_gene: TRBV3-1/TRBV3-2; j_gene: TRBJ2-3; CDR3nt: TGTGCCAGCAGCCAAGGGGGGGCTGGTCGCACAGATACGCAGTATTTT; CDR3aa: CASSQGGAGRTDTQYF
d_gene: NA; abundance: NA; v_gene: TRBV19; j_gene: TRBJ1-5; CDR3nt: TGTGCCAGTAGATCGGGGGGGCTGGGCAATCAGCCCCAGCATTTT; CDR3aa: CASRSGGLGNQPQHF